A single T cell receptor (beta chain) is shown here with its context. Germline V gene sequence: CDR1 SGHNT, CDR2 YENEEA. V was pared by 2 bases and J by 1 base, with 7 bases of the junction left unmatched. This CDR3 has 16 residues. The data originate from a study of blood T cell repertoires in COVID-19. Per the original data handling: Quantification of nucleated cells was approximated via reference gene primer amplification. TCRdb keeps only in-frame clones here, not all; method: immunoSEQ multiplex PCR. V and J calls and clone size come straight from that table; D and trimming were deduced from the DNA. The table has a few hundred thousand clones, 70% to 90% seen once.

The chain is built from TRBV11-3 and TRBJ1-1, with TRBD1 matching 7 bases. The sequenced material came from peripheral blood. The receptor comes from a man aged 25-40 years with active or convalescent COVID-19. CDR3 coding DNA: TGTGCCAGCAGCTTAATTGGGACAGCGGCGAACACTGAAGCTTTCTTT. Amino acid sequence: CASSLIGTAANTEAFF.